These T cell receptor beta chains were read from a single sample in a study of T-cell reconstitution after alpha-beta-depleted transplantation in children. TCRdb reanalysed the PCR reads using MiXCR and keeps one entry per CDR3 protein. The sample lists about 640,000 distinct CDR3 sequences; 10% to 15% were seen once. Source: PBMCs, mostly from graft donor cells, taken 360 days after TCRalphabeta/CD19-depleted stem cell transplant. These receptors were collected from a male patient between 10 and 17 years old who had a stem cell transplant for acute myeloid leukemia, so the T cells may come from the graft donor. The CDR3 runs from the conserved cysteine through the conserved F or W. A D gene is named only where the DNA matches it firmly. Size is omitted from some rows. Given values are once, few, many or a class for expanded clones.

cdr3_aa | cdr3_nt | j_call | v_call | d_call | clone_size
CASSLLLTWDTGELFF | TGTGCCAGCAGCTTATTACTTACGTGGGACACCGGGGAGCTGTTTTTT | TRBJ2-2 | TRBV7-2 | NA | few
CATSDAGDNQPQHF | TGTGCCACCAGTGATGCGGGAGATAATCAGCCCCAGCATTTT | TRBJ1-5 | TRBV24-1 | NA | many
CATSSGPGEQFF | TGTGCCACCAGCAGTGGACCGGGTGAGCAGTTCTTC | TRBJ2-1 | TRBV15 | NA | few
CASSRAGLSEKLFF | TGTGCCAGCAGCCGCGCAGGTTTATCCGAAAAACTGTTTTTT | TRBJ1-4 | TRBV7-6 | NA | NA
CASTATWNGEQFF | TGTGCCAGCACCGCCACATGGAATGGGGAGCAGTTCTTC | TRBJ2-1 | TRBV12-3/TRBV12-4 | NA | many
CASSLMGALYF | TGTGCCAGCAGTCTAATGGGGGCTTTGTACTTC | TRBJ2-7 | TRBV25-1 | NA | few
CASSLEGRVKYNEQFF | TGTGCCAGCAGCTTGGAAGGGCGGGTGAAGTACAATGAGCAGTTCTTC | TRBJ2-1 | TRBV5-8 | NA | few
CASSLWDTDTQYF | TGTGCCAGCAGTCTTTGGGATACAGATACGCAGTATTTT | TRBJ2-3 | TRBV3-1 | NA | NA
CSGGQGPYNEQFF | TGCAGCGGGGGACAGGGCCCCTACAATGAGCAGTTCTTC | TRBJ2-1 | TRBV29-1 | TRBD1 | NA
CASSSGLVNQPQHF | TGTGCCAGCAGTTCGGGCTTAGTCAATCAGCCCCAGCATTTT | TRBJ1-5 | TRBV6-5 | NA | NA
CASSLGGRSLEQYF | TGCGCCAGCAGCTTAGGCGGGAGGTCCCTCGAGCAGTACTTC | TRBJ2-7 | TRBV5-1 | TRBD2 | NA
CASKLDGETQYF | TGTGCCAGCAAACTAGACGGAGAGACCCAGTACTTC | TRBJ2-5 | TRBV28 | NA | NA
CASSLDPLSSGSYQFF | TGTGCCAGCAGCTTAGACCCGTTGTCTAGCGGGTCCTACCAGTTCTTC | TRBJ2-1 | TRBV7-9 | TRBD2 | NA
CASSLAGTWNTEAFF | TGTGCCAGCAGCTTAGCAGGCACATGGAACACTGAAGCTTTCTTT | TRBJ1-1 | TRBV7-8 | NA | NA
CATSDPGLGVQNEQFF | TGTGCCACCAGTGATCCGGGACTAGGGGTCCAGAATGAGCAGTTCTTC | TRBJ2-1 | TRBV24-1 | TRBD2 | many
CASNPGRDSSYEQYF | TGTGCCAGCAACCCAGGCCGGGACTCTTCCTACGAGCAGTACTTC | TRBJ2-7 | TRBV28 | NA | NA
CASSLVREKLFF | TGTGCCAGCAGCTTAGTTCGGGAAAAACTGTTTTTT | TRBJ1-4 | TRBV7-8 | NA | many
CASSFGERTSSYNEQFF | TGTGCCAGCAGTTTTGGGGAACGGACCAGCTCCTACAATGAGCAGTTCTTC | TRBJ2-1 | TRBV12-3/TRBV12-4 | NA | many
CASGLTGALGELFF | TGTGCTAGTGGTTTGACGGGGGCTCTGGGGGAGCTGTTTTTT | TRBJ2-2 | TRBV12-5 | NA | NA
CASSSFGWYEQYF | TGTGCCAGCAGTTCCTTTGGGTGGTACGAGCAGTACTTC | TRBJ2-7 | TRBV12-3/TRBV12-4 | NA | many
CASSFWAIEQYF | TGTGCCAGCAGTTTTTGGGCCATCGAGCAGTACTTC | TRBJ2-7 | TRBV12-3/TRBV12-4 | NA | NA
CASSFRLAGGLYEQYF | TGTGCCAGCAGTTTCAGGCTAGCGGGAGGCCTCTACGAGCAGTACTTC | TRBJ2-7 | TRBV28 | TRBD2 | many
CASSLVRDNYEQYF | TGTGCCAGCAGTTTAGTTCGGGACAACTACGAGCAGTACTTC | TRBJ2-7 | TRBV12-3/TRBV12-4 | NA | NA
CSVAHTGQGGYEQYF | TGCAGCGTTGCTCATACGGGACAGGGGGGTTACGAGCAGTACTTC | TRBJ2-7 | TRBV29-1 | TRBD1 | few
CASRSGGGFSYEQYF | TGCGCCAGCAGGTCTGGAGGGGGTTTCTCCTACGAGCAGTACTTC | TRBJ2-7 | TRBV5-1 | NA | NA
CASSVVPEGSNTEAFF | TGTGCCAGCAGCGTAGTCCCCGAGGGGTCGAACACTGAAGCTTTCTTT | TRBJ1-1 | TRBV9 | NA | NA
CASSHTPGQGYTIYF | TGCGCCAGCAGCCACACCCCGGGACAGGGGTACACCATATATTTT | TRBJ1-3 | TRBV4-3 | TRBD1 | NA
CASSSGEGRTEAFF | TGTGCCAGCAGCTCAGGGGAGGGTAGAACTGAAGCTTTCTTT | TRBJ1-1 | TRBV7-8 | NA | many
CSAQGTGFYEQYF | TGCAGTGCTCAGGGTACGGGATTCTACGAGCAGTACTTC | TRBJ2-7 | TRBV20-1 | NA | NA
CASSWDRRSYNEQFF | TGTGCCAGCAGCTGGGACAGAAGGTCCTACAATGAGCAGTTCTTC | TRBJ2-1 | TRBV7-2 | TRBD1 | many
CASIRETDTYEQYF | TGTGCCAGCATCCGGGAGACAGACACCTACGAGCAGTACTTC | TRBJ2-7 | TRBV9 | NA | NA
CASSFQLAGGYNEQFF | TGTGCCAGCAGCTTCCAACTAGCGGGAGGCTACAATGAGCAGTTCTTC | TRBJ2-1 | TRBV7-2 | TRBD2 | NA
CASSVGLTVGETQYF | TGTGCCAGCAGCGTAGGACTGACCGTGGGGGAGACCCAGTACTTC | TRBJ2-5 | TRBV9 | NA | few
CASSLSASGDYNEQFF | TGCGCCAGCAGCTTGTCGGCTAGCGGGGACTACAATGAGCAGTTCTTC | TRBJ2-1 | TRBV5-1 | TRBD2 | many
CASRGGSGYEQYF | TGTGCCAGCAGGGGTGGCTCTGGATACGAGCAGTACTTC | TRBJ2-7 | TRBV12-3/TRBV12-4 | NA | many
CSARLMGDQGVYEQYF | TGCAGTGCTAGGTTAATGGGGGATCAAGGGGTCTACGAGCAGTACTTC | TRBJ2-7 | TRBV20-1 | NA | many
CASSFRGQDRSYNEQFF | TGTGCCAGCAGTTTCCGAGGACAGGACCGCTCCTACAATGAGCAGTTCTTC | TRBJ2-1 | TRBV12-3/TRBV12-4 | TRBD1 | few
CASSLKPRNTEAFF | TGCGCCAGCAGCTTGAAGCCGAGGAACACTGAAGCTTTCTTT | TRBJ1-1 | TRBV5-1 | NA | many
CSVDGRDTQYF | TGCAGCGTTGATGGGCGGGACACGCAGTATTTT | TRBJ2-3 | TRBV29-1 | NA | NA
CASSLRISGTDTQYF | TGTGCCAGCAGCTTGAGGATTAGCGGAACAGATACGCAGTATTTT | TRBJ2-3 | TRBV5-4 | NA | NA
CASSQAPGASYEQYF | TGCGCCAGCAGCCAAGCCCCGGGGGCTTCCTACGAGCAGTACTTC | TRBJ2-7 | TRBV4-3 | NA | NA